Each of the 9 T cell receptor beta chains below was sequenced from the same sample in a study of T cell changes during pregnancy in multiple sclerosis (dated by TCRdb to about 2019). The protocol used for the library was the immunoSEQ multiplex PCR assay. Drawn from immuneACCESS, this table holds only the in-frame rearrangements with V and J called that TCRdb kept. Clones are partly lost; checked studies trace under half to an unresolved V gene and leave the rest unexplained. Across this sample there are around 72,000 clones, with 91% seen only once. Around 0.7% of the sample belongs to the ten largest clones. The sample consisted of peripheral blood, taken in the third trimester of pregnancy. These receptor sequences come from a female donor in good health, enrolled as a control in a pregnancy study.

The chain employs TRBV11-2 and TRBJ2-3; 10 bases are shared with TRBD2. After removal of 6 bases from V and 2 bases from J, the junction contained 8 bases not matched to a gene. Germline lookup yields CDR1 SGHAT and CDR2 FQNNGV. This CDR3 has 16 amino acids. This CDR3 reads CASRPLAGALTDTQYF. In DNA form, the CDR3 reads TGTGCCAGCAGGCCTCTAGCGGGGGCCCTCACAGATACGCAGTATTTT.

The gene calls are TRBV5-8 and TRBJ2-1; D is perhaps TRBD2 (6 bases). This CDR3 has 15 residues. Germline V gene data show CDR1 as SGHTS and CDR2 as YDEGEE. V was trimmed by 2 bases and J by 0 bases, leaving 9 bases between them. CDR3: CASSFRGSSYNEQFF. For the CDR3, the DNA is TGTGCCAGCAGCTTCCGGGGGAGCTCCTACAATGAGCAGTTCTTC.

This clone was picked up one time. The chain links TRBV9 to TRBJ2-1; the D gene is possibly TRBD2 (6 bases). Germline V CDR1 and CDR2: SGDLS, YYNGEE. V lost 4 bases and J lost 9, with 32 bases in between. This CDR3 spans 19 amino acids. The CDR3 bases are TGTGCCAGCAGCCCCCAGACCTCGACTAGAAGGACTTCCCTGAGTGAGCAGTTCTTC. Translated: CASSPQTSTRRTSLSEQFF.

V and J are TRBV2 and TRBJ2-1; tentative D call: TRBD2 (6 bases). This CDR3 is built from 12 residues. Germline V gives CDR1 SNHLY, CDR2 FYNNEI. V shed 7 bases and J shed 7 bases, with 11 bases lying between them. The CDR3, as DNA: TGTGCCAGCACCGAAGGAGGGAATGAGCAGTTCTTC. Amino acids: CASTEGGNEQFF. Drawing the rest from reference TRBV2 and TRBJ2-1, the complete variable domain is EPEVTQTPSHQVTQMGQEVILRCVPISNHLYFYWYRQILGQKVEFLVSFYNNEISEKSEIFDDQFSVERPDGSNFTLKIRSTKLEDSAMYFCASTEGGNEQFFGPGTRLTVL.

V and J are TRBV28 and TRBJ1-5; D gene uncertain. Germline-derived CDR1 and CDR2 are MDHEN and SYDVKM. This CDR3 is built from 15 residues. Trimming removed 6 bases from V and 0 bases from J, with 12 bases in between. The CDR3 nucleotides read TGTGCCAGCAGCTCTGACACTTATAGCAATCAGCCCCAGCATTTT. As protein: CASSSDTYSNQPQHF.

The rearrangement uses TRBV18 and TRBJ1-1; TRBD1 might be the D (6 bases). V lost 3 bases to trimming and J lost 7 bases, with 12 bases between them. The germline gives CDR1 KGHSH, CDR2 LQKENI. The CDR3 consists of 13 residues. Here the CDR3 reads CASSPLDRYEAFF. The CDR3 region has the DNA TGTGCCAGCTCACCCCTGGACAGATATGAAGCTTTCTTT.

The V gene is TRBV6-1, the J gene TRBJ1-1, with TRBD1 matching over 7 bases. This CDR3 region has 14 residues. Germline-derived CDR1 and CDR2 are MNHNS and SASEGT. V lost 10 bases and J lost 5; bases outside the gene matches: 13. CDR3 sequence reads: CATGAHRGGTEAFF. The CDR3 region has the DNA TGTGCCACGGGGGCCCACAGGGGTGGAACTGAAGCTTTCTTT.

This chain joins TRBV19 and TRBJ1-2; 11 bases are shared with TRBD1. The CDR3 spans 15 residues. CDR1 LNHDA and CDR2 SQIVND come from the germline V gene (reference sequence). The J segment lost 5 bases and the V segment lost 7 bases, leaving 9 bases of the junction unmatched. The CDR3 DNA is TGTGCCAGTATTTCCTCCGGGACAGGGGGTTATGGCTACACCTTC. Translating it yields CASISSGTGGYGYTF.

The genes are TRBV6-6 and TRBJ2-7; 14 bases align to TRBD2. In germline, CDR1 is MNHNY, CDR2 SVGAGI (reference sequence). Germline trimming cut 6 bases from V and 5 bases from J; bases unmatched to any gene: 6. The CDR3 runs to 15 residues. The chain's CDR3 is CASSLGLAGVDEQYF. CDR3 in DNA: TGTGCCAGCAGCCTGGGACTAGCGGGAGTAGACGAGCAGTACTTC.